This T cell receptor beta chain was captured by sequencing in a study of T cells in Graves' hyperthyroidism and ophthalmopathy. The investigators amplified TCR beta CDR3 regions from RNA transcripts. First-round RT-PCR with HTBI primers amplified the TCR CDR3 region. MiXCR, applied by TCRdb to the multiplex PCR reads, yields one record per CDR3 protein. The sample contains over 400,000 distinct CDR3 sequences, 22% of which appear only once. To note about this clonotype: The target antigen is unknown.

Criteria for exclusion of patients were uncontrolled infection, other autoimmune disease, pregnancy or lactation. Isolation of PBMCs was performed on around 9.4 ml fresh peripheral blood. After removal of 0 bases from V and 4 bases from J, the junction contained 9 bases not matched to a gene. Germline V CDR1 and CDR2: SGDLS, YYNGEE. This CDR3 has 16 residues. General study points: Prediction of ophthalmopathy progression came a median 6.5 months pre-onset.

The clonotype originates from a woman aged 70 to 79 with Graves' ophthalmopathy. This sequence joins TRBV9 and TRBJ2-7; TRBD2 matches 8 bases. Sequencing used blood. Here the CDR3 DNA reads TGTGCCAGCAGCGTAGCCCCGGGACTAGAAGGGTACGAGCAGTACTTC. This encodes CASSVAPGLEGYEQYF.